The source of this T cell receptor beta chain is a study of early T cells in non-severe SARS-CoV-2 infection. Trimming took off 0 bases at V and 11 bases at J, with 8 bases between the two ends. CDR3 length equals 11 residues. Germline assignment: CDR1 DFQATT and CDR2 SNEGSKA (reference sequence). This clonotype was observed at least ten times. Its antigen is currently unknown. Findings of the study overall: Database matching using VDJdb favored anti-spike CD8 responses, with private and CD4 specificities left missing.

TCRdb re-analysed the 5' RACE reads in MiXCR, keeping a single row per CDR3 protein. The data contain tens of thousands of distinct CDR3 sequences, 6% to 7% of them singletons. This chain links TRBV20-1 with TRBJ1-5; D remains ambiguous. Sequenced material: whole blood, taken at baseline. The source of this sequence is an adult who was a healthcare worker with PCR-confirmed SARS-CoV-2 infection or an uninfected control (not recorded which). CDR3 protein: CSARDRDTQHF. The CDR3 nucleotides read TGCAGTGCTAGAGATAGGGATACCCAGCATTTT.